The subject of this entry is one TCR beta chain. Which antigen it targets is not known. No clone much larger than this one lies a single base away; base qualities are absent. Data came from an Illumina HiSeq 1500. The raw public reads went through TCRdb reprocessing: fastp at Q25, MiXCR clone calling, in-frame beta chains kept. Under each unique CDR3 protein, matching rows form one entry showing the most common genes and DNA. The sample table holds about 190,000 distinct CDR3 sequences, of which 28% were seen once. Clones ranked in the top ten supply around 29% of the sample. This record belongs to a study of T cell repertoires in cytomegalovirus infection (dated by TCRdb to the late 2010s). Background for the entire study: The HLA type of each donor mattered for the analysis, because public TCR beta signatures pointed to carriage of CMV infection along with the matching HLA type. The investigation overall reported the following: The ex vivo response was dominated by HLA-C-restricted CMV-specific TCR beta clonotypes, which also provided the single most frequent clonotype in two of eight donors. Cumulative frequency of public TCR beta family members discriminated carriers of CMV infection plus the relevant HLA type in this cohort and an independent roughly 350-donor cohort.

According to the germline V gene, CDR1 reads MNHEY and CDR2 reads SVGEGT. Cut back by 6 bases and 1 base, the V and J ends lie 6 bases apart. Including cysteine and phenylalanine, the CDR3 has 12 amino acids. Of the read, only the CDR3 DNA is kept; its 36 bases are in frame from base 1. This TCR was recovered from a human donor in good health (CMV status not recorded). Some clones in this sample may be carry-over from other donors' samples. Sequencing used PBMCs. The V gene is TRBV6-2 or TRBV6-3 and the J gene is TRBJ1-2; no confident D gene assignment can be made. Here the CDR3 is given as CASRTVNYGYTF. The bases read TGTGCCAGCAGAACAGTTAACTATGGCTACACCTTC.